These 21 T cell receptor beta chains came from one sample sequenced in a study of cytomegalovirus exposure and HLA in healthy donors. It was with 60 Vbeta and 13 Jbeta primers that the PCR ran. The data were produced by immunoSEQ multiplex PCR, yet TCRdb's version contains in-frame clones alone and is incomplete. The table lists tens of thousands of clones, roughly 73% of them singletons. Sequencing was done on a sample of PBMCs. The receptor source for this set is a male donor in good health and CMV-seropositive.

The chain employs TRBV6-1 and TRBJ1-6; 9 positions agree with TRBD1. The V gene end was trimmed by 6 bases and the J gene end by 7 bases; junction bases not matched to a gene: 4. The CDR3 contains 14 residues. CDR1 is MNHNS and CDR2 is SASEGT in the germline V gene. The CDR3 DNA is TGTGCCAGCAGGGCCGGGACAGGGAATTCACCCCTCCACTTT. This sequence encodes CASRAGTGNSPLHF.

The chain carries TRBV28 and TRBJ2-1; 9 bases align to TRBD2. The junction had 6 bases not matched to a gene; V was cut back by 4 bases and J by 5 bases. Per germline, CDR1 MDHEN and CDR2 SYDVKM. This CDR3 spans 15 amino acids. CDR3 region: CASSSRLAANNEQFF. CDR3 coding DNA: TGTGCCAGCAGTTCTAGACTAGCGGCAAACAATGAGCAGTTCTTC.

The chain couples TRBV6-1 to TRBJ2-5; 7 nucleotides agree with TRBD2. V gave up 7 bases and J gave up 4 bases; unmatched junction bases: 12. The CDR3 loop spans 15 amino acids. Germline assignment: CDR1 MNHNS and CDR2 SASEGT. The CDR3 sequence is CASTGGGVLAETQYF. CDR3 DNA sequence: TGTGCCAGCACTGGGGGGGGTGTTTTGGCAGAGACCCAGTACTTC.

The gene calls are TRBV28 and TRBJ2-3, with D possibly TRBD1 on 6 matching bases. Per germline, CDR1 MDHEN and CDR2 SYDVKM. The CDR3 length is 15 residues. Between the trimmed V and J ends, which lost 5 bases and 1 base, there was a span of 13 bases. The DNA of the CDR3 is TGTGCCAGCAGTACTTACAGGGTTGGCACAGATACGCAGTATTTT. Translation: CASSTYRVGTDTQYF.

V is TRBV27 and J is TRBJ1-2, with D perhaps TRBD1 (6 bases). The CDR3 runs 15 residues. V lost 6 bases to trimming and J lost 4 bases, with 18 bases between them. CDR1 is MNHEY and CDR2 is SMNVEV in the germline V gene (reference sequence). Here the CDR3 reads CASSPRGGAGYGYTF. The CDR3 region has the DNA TGTGCCAGCAGCCCCCGGGGGGGGGCGGGCTATGGCTACACCTTC.

The table lists this clone with a few counts. The chain employs TRBV7-9 and TRBJ2-2, with 12 bases that match TRBD2. CDR3 length: 18 amino acids. V was pared by 5 bases and J by 2 bases, with 9 bases of the junction left unmatched. Germline-derived CDR1 and CDR2 are SEHNR and FQNEAQ (reference sequence). Here the CDR3 reads CASSPSRLAGDNTGELFF. CDR3 nucleotides: TGTGCCAGCAGCCCTTCAAGACTAGCGGGGGACAACACCGGGGAGCTGTTTTTT.

The chain uses TRBV19 and TRBJ2-2; a weak D match, TRBD2 (5 bases). Germline V gene data show CDR1 as LNHDA and CDR2 as SQIVND (reference sequence). V was trimmed by 8 bases and J by 6 bases, leaving 10 bases between them. CDR3 length equals 12 residues. The CDR3 is CASAMGAGELFF. The CDR3 DNA follows: TGTGCCAGTGCTATGGGAGCCGGGGAGCTGTTTTTT.

CDR3 DNA sequence: TGTGCCAGCAGCCAATCCGGGGGACAGACTAACTATGGCTACACCTTC. Amino acids: CASSQSGGQTNYGYTF. V usage is TRBV7-9 and J usage is TRBJ1-2, with 7 bases lining up with TRBD1. The CDR3 totals 16 residues. Per germline, CDR1 SEHNR and CDR2 FQNEAQ (reference sequence). V shed 5 bases, J shed 0 bases, and the junction held 9 bases outside the gene matches.

J is TRBJ2-2 and V is TRBV6-5; no clear D. Germline loops: CDR1 MNHEY, CDR2 SVGAGI. This CDR3 spans 13 amino acids. V shed 2 bases and J shed 3 bases, with 4 bases lying between them. In DNA, the CDR3 is TGTGCCAGCAGTTACGAGTACACCGGGGAGCTGTTTTTT. This encodes CASSYEYTGELFF.

The chain links TRBV6-1 to TRBJ1-5; weak D call: TRBD1 (5 bases). V was shortened by 2 bases and J by 2 bases, with 10 bases between the two germline ends. Per germline, CDR1 MNHNS and CDR2 SASEGT. The CDR3 has 15 residues. The DNA of the CDR3 is TGTGCCAGCAGTGAATGGGGGGGAGGCAATCAGCCCCAGCATTTT. As protein: CASSEWGGGNQPQHF.

J is TRBJ1-1 and V is TRBV30, with 8 bases aligning to TRBD1. V lost 1 base to trimming and J lost 5 bases; unmatched junction nucleotides: 6. This CDR3 contains 14 residues. The germline V gene encodes CDR1 GTSNPN and CDR2 SVGIG (reference sequence). For the CDR3, the DNA is TGTGCCTGGAGTGGGGACAGGCAGCTTACTGAAGCTTTCTTT. It yields the protein CAWSGDRQLTEAFF. The full variable domain, rest sourced from reference TRBV30 and TRBJ1-1, is SQTIHQWPATLVQPVGSPLSLECTVEGTSNPNLYWYRQAAGRGLQLLFYSVGIGQISSEVPQNLSASRPQDRQFILSSKKLLLSDSGFYLCAWSGDRQLTEAFFGQGTRLTVV.

This clone came up once. The chain uses TRBV21-1 and TRBJ1-6; the table calls TRBD1, which could not be checked here. TRBV21-1 is assigned pseudogene status. The CDR3 has 16 amino acids. The CDR3 region has the DNA TGTGCCAGCAGCGCCACACAGGGGTTGAGGGGTCCACCCCTCCACTTT. Translation gives CASSATQGLRGPPLHF.

The V gene is TRBV27, the J gene TRBJ1-6; D is uncertain. The CDR3 has 15 amino acids. V lost 5 bases, J lost 14 bases, and 22 bases lay in between. Germline values: CDR1 MNHEY, CDR2 SMNVEV (reference sequence). In DNA form, the CDR3 reads TGTGCCAGCAGTCCTCCATCCGAGACATTTTTCACCCTCCACTTT. It is translated as CASSPPSETFFTLHF.

This clone was counted once. This chain links TRBV18 with TRBJ2-1; 10 bases map to TRBD2. Germline CDR1 reads KGHSH; CDR2 reads LQKENI. CDR3 length: 16 residues. With V trimmed by 4 bases and J by 3 bases, 6 bases remained unmatched. CDR3 protein: CASSQRTSGGYNEQFF. The CDR3 DNA follows: TGTGCCAGCTCACAGCGGACTAGCGGAGGCTACAATGAGCAGTTCTTC.

This clone was counted a few times. The chain employs TRBV7-9 and TRBJ2-3, with a weak D call TRBD1 (5 bases). V was pared by 3 bases and J by 2 bases, with 12 bases between. The germline V gene encodes CDR1 SEHNR and CDR2 FQNEAQ (reference sequence). The CDR3 extends over 15 amino acids. The CDR3 coding sequence is TGTGCCAGCAGCTTGTACAGGAGTTCCACAGATACGCAGTATTTT. Translated, it gives CASSLYRSSTDTQYF.

This chain connects TRBV29-1 to TRBJ2-1, with D possibly matching TRBD2 (6 bases). The CDR3 totals 15 residues. CDR1 and CDR2 from the germline V gene are SQVTM and ANQGSEA. V lost 1 base, J lost 7 bases, and 17 bases lay in between. The CDR3 reads CSVEVPVGGLNEQFF. The CDR3 nucleotides read TGCAGCGTTGAAGTTCCGGTGGGGGGTCTGAATGAGCAGTTCTTC.

As concerns this clone: The same CDR3 also results from other DNA sequences found in this sample. The V call is TRBV5-1, the J call TRBJ2-7; 9 bases are a match to TRBD1. Trimming took 2 bases from V and 2 from J; bases not matched to a gene: 2. The germline CDR1 and CDR2 sequences are SGHRS and YFSETQ. CDR3 size: 14 residues. The CDR3 DNA follows: TGCGCCAGCAGCTTTAGACAGGGGGCCTACGAGCAGTACTTC. Amino acids: CASSFRQGAYEQYF.

The CDR3 DNA is TGTGCCAGTAGTCTAATTCACAGCACCGGGGAGCTGTTTTTT. This encodes CASSLIHSTGELFF. V gene TRBV19 combines with J gene TRBJ2-2, with D unresolved. Germline CDR1 and CDR2: LNHDA and SQIVND (reference sequence). The CDR3 contains 14 residues. V lost 5 bases, J lost 4 bases, and 11 bases lay in between.

The rearrangement uses TRBV7-9 and TRBJ2-1; D is unresolved. The germline CDR1 and CDR2 sequences are SEHNR and FQNEAQ (reference sequence). Trimming pared 1 base from V and 6 bases from J, leaving 7 bases between. This CDR3 region has 13 residues. For the CDR3, the DNA is TGTGCCAGCAGCTTAGTAGTGGTCAATGAGCAGTTCTTC. Translated: CASSLVVVNEQFF. Full variable domain (missing parts from reference TRBV7-9 and TRBJ2-1): DTGVSQNPRHKITKRGQNVTFRCDPISEHNRLYWYRQTLGQGPEFLTYFQNEAQLEKSRLLSDRFSAERPKGSFSTLEIQRTEQGDSAMYLCASSLVVVNEQFFGPGTRLTVL.

This clone was counted a single time. This chain uses TRBV7-2 with TRBJ2-3; perhaps TRBD1 as D (5 bases). With 2 bases removed from V and 3 bases from J, the gap between germline ends came to 9 bases. This CDR3 spans 14 amino acids. Germline values: CDR1 SGHTA, CDR2 FQGNSA. CDR3 sequence: CASSLRQGTDTQYF. CDR3 in DNA: TGTGCCAGCAGCTTAAGGCAGGGTACAGATACGCAGTATTTT. Drawing the rest from reference TRBV7-2 and TRBJ2-3, the complete variable domain is GAGVSQSPSNKVTEKGKDVELRCDPISGHTALYWYRQSLGQGLEFLIYFQGNSAPDKSGLPSDRFSAERTGGSVSTLTIQRTQQEDSAVYLCASSLRQGTDTQYFGPGTRLTVL.

The chain couples TRBV4-2 to TRBJ2-7; 12 nucleotides line up with TRBD2. Per the germline V gene, CDR1 is LGHNA and CDR2 is YNFKEQ. J was trimmed by 0 bases and V by 4 bases; bases with no gene match: 1. The CDR3 spans 15 residues. CDR3: CASSPTSGSSYEQYF. Here the CDR3 DNA reads TGTGCCAGCAGCCCGACTAGCGGGAGCTCCTACGAGCAGTACTTC.